This T cell receptor (beta chain) derives from a study of vaccination and CD4 T cells after COVID-19. For this clonotype: Its antigen is undetermined.

V was trimmed by 0 bases and J by 1 base, leaving 19 bases between them. The CDR3 has 17 residues. Germline loops: CDR1 DFQATT, CDR2 SNEGSKA (reference sequence). Indicated treatment: roughly 10-day PBMC culture with coronavirus spike peptide pools or control peptides (ViraFEST assay). The dates of positive PCR tests extended from March through December 2020 and came before the US Alpha, Beta and Delta variants. Oncomine TCR Beta short-read sequencing was applied to DNA from cultured CD4+ T cells. Genomic DNA was taken out of cultured CD4+ T cells by extraction. TCRdb fed the PCR reads into MiXCR, producing one record per CDR3 protein. This sample has 20,000 or so distinct CDR3 sequences, with around three fifths found just once.

Sequenced material: CD4+ T cells from blood, cultured in vitro. This chain connects TRBV20-1 to TRBJ2-7; D may be TRBD1 or TRBD2 (6 bases each). The receptor comes from a human donor who had recovered from COVID-19. Written as DNA, the CDR3 is TGCAGTGCTAGAGATCGGTTCGGGGGCGGCTTTTCCTACGAGCAGTACTTC. Its protein is CSARDRFGGGFSYEQYF.